Listed below are T cell receptor beta chains from one sample, sequenced in a study of graft-versus-host responses after intestinal transplantation. The antigens for these receptors are not known. TCRdb's table, derived via immunoSEQ multiplex PCR, lists solely in-frame clones and lacks some. The sample has 90,000 to 150,000 clones; about 93% are singletons. Material: unstimulated CD4+ T cells sorted from spleen or lymph node cells, obtained before intestinal transplant. Source of these receptors: a human donor who received an intestinal transplant. CDR3s include the opening cysteine and the closing phenylalanine or tryptophan. The D gene is left open where the match is weak. Some rows have no size entry. The others give once, few or many, or a class for an expanded clone.

d_gene	abundance	v_gene	j_gene	CDR3nt	CDR3aa
.	.	TRBV11-3	TRBJ1-3	TGTGCCAGCAGCTTAGATCGAAGAACCATATATTTT	CASSLDRRTIYF
.	.	TRBV27	TRBJ1-2	TGTGCCAGCAGTTTAATCCCGATGGGTGGCTACACCTTC	CASSLIPMGGYTF
.	.	TRBV19	TRBJ2-3	TGTGCCAGTAGTATAGATCGGTTTACGCAGTATTTT	CASSIDRFTQYF
TRBD2	.	TRBV7-9	TRBJ2-7	TGTGCCAGCAGCTTAGCTTCCGGGACTAGCGGTTACGAGCAGTACTTC	CASSLASGTSGYEQYF
TRBD1	once	TRBV6-6	TRBJ2-2	TGTGCCAGCAGATTACAGGGGGCCCGTACCGGGGAGCTGTTTTTT	CASRLQGARTGELFF
TRBD1	once	TRBV11-2	TRBJ2-7	TGTGCCAGCAGCTTAACTCGGGGACAGGGGGAGCAGTACTTC	CASSLTRGQGEQYF
TRBD1	.	TRBV27	TRBJ2-7	TGTGCCAGCAGTACCGACAGGGCGGGTTCCTACGAGCAGTACTTC	CASSTDRAGSYEQYF
.	.	TRBV6-1	TRBJ1-5	TGTGCCAGCAGCAGAGAGCCCCAGCATTTT	CASSREPQHF
TRBD2	.	TRBV19	TRBJ2-3	TGTGCCAGTAGGACTAGCGGGAGCACAGATACGCAGTATTTT	CASRTSGSTDTQYF
TRBD2	few	TRBV7-8	TRBJ2-3	TGTGCCAGCAGCTCGGTGGGACTAGCGGGCGATACGCAGTATTTT	CASSSVGLAGDTQYF
TRBD1	.	TRBV19	TRBJ2-2	TGTGCCAGTAGTGCGTCCGGGACAGCCAACCCGAACACCGGGGAGCTGTTTTTT	CASSASGTANPNTGELFF
TRBD1	.	TRBV19	TRBJ1-2	TGTGCCAGCTTACCCAGGGGGCCGTATGGCTACACCTTC	CASLPRGPYGYTF
.	.	TRBV21-1	TRBJ1-1	TGTGCCAGCAGTGGACAGGCTCGGACTGAAGCTTTCTTT	CASSGQARTEAFF
.	.	TRBV7-2	TRBJ2-3	TGTGCCAGCAGCTTCGGCGGGACAGGCACAGATACGCAGTATTTT	CASSFGGTGTDTQYF
.	.	TRBV27	TRBJ1-2	TGTGCCAGCAGTTTGGTGGAGGGGGGCGCCGGCTATGGCTACACCTTC	CASSLVEGGAGYGYTF
.	.	TRBV28	TRBJ1-5	TGTGTCAGCAGCACCGGACTCTTCGCGAGCAATCAGCCCCAGCATTTT	CVSSTGLFASNQPQHF
TRBD2	.	TRBV13	TRBJ2-7	TGTGCCAGCAGCTTGCGACTAGCGGGAGATGAGCAGTACTTC	CASSLRLAGDEQYF
.	.	TRBV5-6	TRBJ2-1	TGTGCCAGCAGCGGACTGGATCGGCGGCATAGCTCCTACAATGAGCAGTTCTTC	CASSGLDRRHSSYNEQFF
.	.	TRBV30	TRBJ2-7	TGTGCCTGGTCCCCTGGGCAGGGAGCCTACGAGCAGTACTTC	CAWSPGQGAYEQYF
.	.	TRBV28	TRBJ2-5	TGTGCCAGCAGTTCCACAGGGAGAGGACAAGAGACCCAGTACTTC	CASSSTGRGQETQYF
.	.	TRBV27	TRBJ1-1	TGTGCCAGCACGAGAATACAGGGTCGGACTGAAGCTTTCTTT	CASTRIQGRTEAFF
TRBD2	.	TRBV5-1	TRBJ2-5	TGCGCCAGCTCCTTAGCGGGATCCCAAGAGACCCAGTACTTC	CASSLAGSQETQYF
.	.	TRBV10-1	TRBJ2-7	TGCGCCAGCAGCGGATGTTTCGGGTGCGAGCAGTACTTC	CASSGCFGCEQYF
.	.	TRBV18	TRBJ2-5	TGTGCCAGCTCACCACGTAGGCGCACCCAAGAGACCCAGTACTTC	CASSPRRRTQETQYF
TRBD1	.	TRBV5-1	TRBJ2-4	TGCGCCAGCAGCCCGGGACAGGGGGCCCAAAACATTCAGTACTTC	CASSPGQGAQNIQYF
.	.	TRBV18	TRBJ2-3	TGTGCCAGCTCAGGGCAGGCGGGAGATACGCAGTATTTT	CASSGQAGDTQYF
.	.	TRBV20-1	TRBJ2-1	TGCAGTGCACAGGGGGGGGGTTGGCAGTTCTTC	CSAQGGGWQFF
.	.	TRBV28	TRBJ1-5	TGTGCCAGCAGTTTAGGACCAAGGGCCCAGCATTTT	CASSLGPRAQHF
.	.	TRBV19	TRBJ2-1	TGTGCCAGTAGTATAGAGGGAGGTGAGCAGTTCTTC	CASSIEGGEQFF
.	once	TRBV10-3	TRBJ2-4	TGTGCCATCAGTGAGACGGCTATAGCCAAAAACATTCAGTACTTC	CAISETAIAKNIQYF
.	.	TRBV6-6	TRBJ1-2	TGTGCCAGCAGCCACCTACAGGGTAACTATGGCTACACCTTC	CASSHLQGNYGYTF
TRBD2	once	TRBV7-3	TRBJ2-7	TGTGCCAGCAGCTTAAAAGGGGGGACTAGCGGCTACGAGCAGTACTTC	CASSLKGGTSGYEQYF
.	.	TRBV5-4	TRBJ1-1	TGTGCCAGCAGCTTGGCCGAGGGGAACACTGAAGCTTTCTTT	CASSLAEGNTEAFF
.	.	TRBV7-2	TRBJ1-5	TGTGCCAGCAGCTTCGGCGTGAGCAATCAGCCCCAGCATTTT	CASSFGVSNQPQHF
TRBD1	.	TRBV2	TRBJ2-7	TGTGCCAGCCTCCTGGACAGGGGACCCTACGAGCAGTACTTC	CASLLDRGPYEQYF
.	.	TRBV30	TRBJ1-5	TGTGCCTGGAATCAGGGAGGAAACAATCAGCCCCAGCATTTT	CAWNQGGNNQPQHF
.	.	TRBV19	TRBJ1-1	TGTGCCAGTATCCGGTGGGGCACTGAAGCTTTCTTT	CASIRWGTEAFF
TRBD1	.	TRBV5-1	TRBJ2-7	TGCGCCAGCAGCGATCAGGGGGCGCGGGAGCAGTACTTC	CASSDQGAREQYF
.	.	TRBV7-2	TRBJ2-1	TGTGCCAGCAGCTTCGCAGGGGTTAAGGCTGAGCAGTTCTTC	CASSFAGVKAEQFF
TRBD2	once	TRBV27	TRBJ2-1	TGTGCCAGCAGGCCCACCCTGCGCGGGGGGAATTACAATGAGCAGTTCTTC	CASRPTLRGGNYNEQFF
.	few	TRBV10-1	TRBJ2-7	TGCGCCAGCAGTGCCCAACCGGGACGCGAGCAGTACTTC	CASSAQPGREQYF
TRBD1	.	TRBV6-6	TRBJ1-4	TGTGCCAGCAGTTACAGTGTACAGGGGGTACATGAAAAACTGTTTTTT	CASSYSVQGVHEKLFF
TRBD2	.	TRBV7-3	TRBJ2-1	TGTGCCAGCAGTTCCGCCGGGACTAGCGGGAGTGGTGAGCAGTTCTTC	CASSSAGTSGSGEQFF
TRBD1	.	TRBV7-3	TRBJ1-1	TGTGCCAGCAGTGGGACAGCGAACACTGAAGCTTTCTTT	CASSGTANTEAFF
.	.	TRBV6-1	TRBJ2-2	TGTGCCACCATCGGAGTCTTGAACACCGGGGAGCTGTTTTTT	CATIGVLNTGELFF
TRBD1	once	TRBV19	TRBJ2-7	TGTGCCAGTAGTACCCAGGGGGCGATTTCTTTTTACGAGCAGTACTTC	CASSTQGAISFYEQYF
.	.	TRBV30	TRBJ1-1	TGTGCCTGGAGTCCAAATAGGGCCACTGAAGCTTTCTTT	CAWSPNRATEAFF
TRBD2	.	TRBV29-1	TRBJ2-5	TGCAGCGCCTCACTAGCGGGAGGAGTGAGTGAGACCCAGTACTTC	CSASLAGGVSETQYF
.	.	TRBV5-1	TRBJ2-5	TGCGCCAGCAGCTTGCAGGCGGAGACCCAGTACTTC	CASSLQAETQYF
TRBD2	.	TRBV6-5	TRBJ2-7	TGTGCCAGCAGTGGGAGACCGGGACTAGCACGTGAGCAGTACTTC	CASSGRPGLAREQYF
.	.	TRBV18	TRBJ2-7	TGTGCCAGCTCGCCCACTAGCAGACCCTACGAGCAGTACTTC	CASSPTSRPYEQYF
.	.	TRBV28	TRBJ2-5	TGTGCCAGCAGTCGGTCGAAAGAGACCCAGTACTTC	CASSRSKETQYF
.	.	TRBV29-1	TRBJ1-2	TGCAGCGTTGATCCGAGAGGGTACGGCTACACCTTC	CSVDPRGYGYTF
TRBD2	once	TRBV5-1	TRBJ2-7	TGCGCCAGCAGCTTCGGAGCGGGACGACGGACCACCGAGCAGTACTTC	CASSFGAGRRTTEQYF
TRBD2	.	TRBV27	TRBJ2-7	TGTGCCAGCAGTCCCCGGGGACTAGCGGGAGGGGGCGGCGAGCAGTACTTC	CASSPRGLAGGGGEQYF
TRBD1	.	TRBV10-3	TRBJ1-1	TGTGCCATCGGAAGACAGGGAATGAACACTGAAGCTTTCTTT	CAIGRQGMNTEAFF
.	.	TRBV6-4	TRBJ1-2	TGTGCCAGCAGTGAATTCGGGGGATGGGGCTATGGCTACACCTTC	CASSEFGGWGYGYTF
.	.	TRBV19	TRBJ1-5	TGTGCCAGTAGTATAGCCCACAGCCCCAATCAGCCCCAGCATTTT	CASSIAHSPNQPQHF
TRBD1	.	TRBV2	TRBJ2-4	TGTGCCAGCAGCCTACAGGGGACGGCCATTCAGTACTTC	CASSLQGTAIQYF
.	.	TRBV5-1	TRBJ2-3	TGCGCCAGCAGCCGCACCCCCACACAGTATTCTAGCACAGATACGCAGTATTTT	CASSRTPTQYSSTDTQYF